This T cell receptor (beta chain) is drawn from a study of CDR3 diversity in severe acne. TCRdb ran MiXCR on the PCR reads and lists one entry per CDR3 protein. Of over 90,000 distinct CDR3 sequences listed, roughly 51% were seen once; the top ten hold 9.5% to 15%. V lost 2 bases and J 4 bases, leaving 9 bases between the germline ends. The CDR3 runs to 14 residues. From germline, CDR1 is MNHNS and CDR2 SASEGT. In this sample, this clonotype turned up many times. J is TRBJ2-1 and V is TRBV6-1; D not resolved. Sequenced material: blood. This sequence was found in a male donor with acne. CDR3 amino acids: CASSEPEGYNEQFF. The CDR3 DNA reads TGTGCCAGCAGTGAACCGGAAGGGTACAATGAGCAGTTCTTC.